What follows are 30 T cell receptor beta chains derived from one specimen sequenced in a study of control samples from healthy donors and cancer patients. The method was immunoSEQ multiplex PCR; TCRdb's version includes in-frame clones alone and lacks a portion of them. There are roughly 92,000 clones in the sample; roughly nine tenths occur only once, and less than 8.5% lies in the top ten. The sample comprised blood. The receptor source for this set is a woman between 55 and 75 years old in good health.

The table lists this clone with a count of one. In nucleotides, the CDR3 is TGCGCCAGCAGCTTGGGACTGACTCCGACAGATACGCAGTATTTT. It codes for CASSLGLTPTDTQYF. The chain has TRBV5-1 and TRBJ2-3, with D hard to call. CDR3 length: 15 residues. From germline, CDR1 is SGHRS and CDR2 YFSETQ. The V gene lost 0 bases and the J gene lost 3 bases, with 11 bases spanning the gap.

V gene TRBV10-1 combines with J gene TRBJ1-2; the D gene is possibly TRBD1 (5 bases). The CDR3 loop spans 18 amino acids. The V end lost 4 bases, the J end lost 0 bases, and 21 bases lay between the germline ends. CDR1 is WNHNN, CDR2 SYGVQD, per germline (reference sequence). Written as DNA, the CDR3 is TGCGCCAGCAGTGGAGGGACGGATGAAGAAGTAGCTAACTATGGCTACACCTTC. Residues: CASSGGTDEEVANYGYTF.

This clone was counted a few times. The gene calls are TRBV7-9 and TRBJ2-1; D not resolved. In germline, CDR1 is SEHNR, CDR2 FQNEAQ (reference sequence). With 2 bases removed from V and 5 bases from J, the gap between germline ends came to 7 bases. The CDR3 length is 13 residues. CDR3: CASSLSTNNEQFF. The CDR3 bases are TGTGCCAGCAGCTTATCTACCAACAATGAGCAGTTCTTC.

This chain connects TRBV5-4 to TRBJ2-2; 8 bases map to TRBD1. After removal of 0 bases from V and 5 bases from J, the junction contained 9 bases not matched to a gene. The germline CDR1 and CDR2 sequences are SGHNT and YYREEE (reference sequence). The CDR3 has 17 amino acids. Here the CDR3 DNA reads TGTGCCAGCAGCTTGGCTACAGGGGGTAGACAAACCGGGGAGCTGTTTTTT. Protein product: CASSLATGGRQTGELFF.

The V gene is TRBV2, the J gene TRBJ2-2; the D gene is possibly TRBD1 (6 bases). The germline V gene encodes CDR1 SNHLY and CDR2 FYNNEI. This CDR3 has 14 residues. The V end was cut by 7 bases, the J end by 1 base, with 10 bases between. The CDR3 nucleotides are TGTGCCAGCAACAGACAGGAGAACACCGGGGAGCTGTTTTTT. Translating gives CASNRQENTGELFF.

This clone was seen only a few times. V and J are TRBV4-1 and TRBJ2-2; 11 bases are shared with TRBD2. The CDR3 length is 15 residues. V lost 8 bases and J lost 5; bases outside the gene matches: 7. CDR1 and CDR2 from the germline V gene are MGHRA and YSYEKL. CDR3 residues: CASRPTSGKTGELFF. For the CDR3, the DNA is TGCGCCAGCCGACCGACTAGCGGGAAGACCGGGGAGCTGTTTTTT.

The CDR3 bases are TGTGCCAGCCGGGGACAGGCTGGAAACACCATATATTTT. Translated, it gives CASRGQAGNTIYF. The rearrangement links TRBV19 to TRBJ1-3; TRBD1 aligns across 8 bases. The germline gives CDR1 LNHDA, CDR2 SQIVND (reference sequence). This CDR3 has 13 residues. V shed 9 bases, J shed 2 bases, and the junction held 3 bases outside the gene matches.

The chain employs TRBV25-1 and TRBJ1-6, with 9 bases aligning to TRBD1. CDR1 MGHDK and CDR2 SYGVNS come from the germline V gene. The trim removed 5 bases at V and 8 bases at J, leaving 7 bases unmatched. This CDR3 is 15 amino acids long. The CDR3 DNA reads as TGTGCCAGCAGTTCCCCCGGGACAGGGTATTCACCCCTCCACTTT. It codes for CASSSPGTGYSPLHF.

This chain uses TRBV25-1 with TRBJ2-1, with D unclear. CDR1 and CDR2 from the germline V gene are MGHDK and SYGVNS. V lost 0 bases and J 0 bases, leaving 15 bases between the germline ends. The CDR3 extends over 18 amino acids. The CDR3 bases are TGTGCCAGCAGTGAATATTCGGGCTCGAACAGCTCCTACAATGAGCAGTTCTTC. This sequence encodes CASSEYSGSNSSYNEQFF.

The V call is TRBV19, the J call TRBJ2-5; D is unclear. V shed 6 bases and J shed 1 base, with 12 bases lying between them. The CDR3 covers 14 residues. CDR1 is LNHDA and CDR2 is SQIVND in the germline V gene (reference sequence). CDR3 sequence (DNA): TGTGCCAGTAGACCCCCGGGCAGCCAAGAGACCCAGTACTTC. This encodes CASRPPGSQETQYF.

The rearrangement joins TRBV25-1 to TRBJ1-5; D remains unclear. Germline V gene data show CDR1 as MGHDK and CDR2 as SYGVNS. The germline V and J ends were trimmed by 3 bases and 10 bases, with 10 bases remaining between them. This CDR3 comprises 12 residues. The CDR3 sequence is CASSEGAKPQHF. Here the CDR3 DNA reads TGTGCCAGCAGTGAGGGAGCCAAACCCCAGCATTTT.

The CDR3 loop reads CASSLEHIGGYTF. The CDR3 DNA reads TGTGCCAGCAGCTTGGAACATATAGGGGGCTACACCTTC. V and J are TRBV5-5 and TRBJ1-2; D unresolved. CDR3 size: 13 residues. The germline CDR1 and CDR2 sequences are SGHKS and YYEKEE (reference sequence). Trimming pared 0 bases from V and 8 bases from J, leaving 11 bases between.

This clone was observed a single time. V gene TRBV11-2 combines with J gene TRBJ1-1; no reliable D call. Germline lookup yields CDR1 SGHAT and CDR2 FQNNGV. The V and J ends lost 1 base and 7 bases respectively, with 13 bases between them. The CDR3 is 14 residues long. CDR3 sequence: CASSLGVGASEAFF. The CDR3 nucleotides are TGTGCCAGCAGCTTAGGGGTGGGCGCCAGTGAAGCTTTCTTT.

V gene TRBV20-1 combines with J gene TRBJ1-1, with D possibly being TRBD1 (6 bases). The V end was cut by 3 bases, the J end by 4 bases, with 12 bases between. CDR1 is DFQATT, CDR2 SNEGSKA, per germline (reference sequence). The CDR3 length is 13 residues. This CDR3 is CSASRGASTEAFF. The CDR3 nucleotides are TGCAGTGCTAGTCGGGGGGCGAGCACTGAAGCTTTCTTT.

The rearrangement uses TRBV6-4 and TRBJ2-6, with TRBD1 matching over 7 bases. The CDR3 length is 17 residues. The ends lost 6 bases at V and 0 bases at J; junction bases unmatched: 8. Germline assignment: CDR1 MRHNA and CDR2 SNTAGT. This chain's CDR3 is CASSDRDSGSGANVLTF. The CDR3 coding sequence is TGTGCCAGCAGCGATCGGGACAGTGGCTCTGGGGCCAACGTCCTGACTTTC.

This chain connects TRBV5-1 to TRBJ1-2, with D possibly being TRBD1 (5 bases). V lost 0 bases and J lost 6, with 15 bases in between. From germline, CDR1 is SGHRS and CDR2 YFSETQ. This CDR3 spans 15 amino acids. The CDR3 DNA is TGCGCCAGCAGCTTGGTCGGCAGGGAGGAGGATGGCTACACCTTC. Its protein is CASSLVGREEDGYTF.

The chain has TRBV10-2 and TRBJ2-2; D is perhaps TRBD1 (6 bases). V lost 6 bases and J lost 4, with 21 bases in between. There are 17 residues in the CDR3. The germline V gene encodes CDR1 WSHSY and CDR2 SAAADI. The CDR3 loop is CASRRTAGIGGTGELFF. In nucleotides, the CDR3 is TGCGCCAGCAGGAGGACAGCCGGGATAGGCGGCACCGGGGAGCTGTTTTTT.

This clone is a singleton in its sample. This chain joins TRBV30 and TRBJ2-5, with 11 bases fitting TRBD2. Germline lookup yields CDR1 GTSNPN and CDR2 SVGIG (reference sequence). This CDR3 has 13 amino acids. V lost 4 bases and J lost 5; bases outside the gene matches: 3. CDR3 amino acids: CAWTLAGAETQYF. The CDR3 DNA is TGTGCCTGGACACTAGCGGGAGCGGAGACCCAGTACTTC.

This clone occurred once. The J gene is TRBJ1-1, the V gene TRBV2; D is perhaps TRBD1 (6 bases). V shed 6 bases and J shed 1 base, with 9 bases lying between them. Germline-derived CDR1 and CDR2 are SNHLY and FYNNEI. The length of the CDR3 is 13 residues. The CDR3 protein is CASSLQGNTEAFF. The CDR3 DNA is TGTGCCAGCAGCCTACAGGGGAACACTGAAGCTTTCTTT. Full variable domain (rest looked up from reference TRBV2 and TRBJ1-1): EPEVTQTPSHQVTQMGQEVILRCVPISNHLYFYWYRQILGQKVEFLVSFYNNEISEKSEIFDDQFSVERPDGSNFTLKIRSTKLEDSAMYFCASSLQGNTEAFFGQGTRLTVV.

The V and J genes are TRBV7-6 and TRBJ2-1, with 10 bases aligning to TRBD2. Germline CDR1 SGHVS, CDR2 FNYEAQ. Trimming took 4 bases from V and 0 from J; bases not matched to a gene: 6. This CDR3 has 17 amino acids. The CDR3 is CASSSRTSGNSYNEQFF. The CDR3 coding sequence is TGTGCCAGCAGCTCGAGGACTAGCGGAAACTCCTACAATGAGCAGTTCTTC.

The chain employs TRBV5-1 and TRBJ2-4; D possibly corresponds to TRBD1 (5 bases). Germline V gives CDR1 SGHRS, CDR2 YFSETQ. The CDR3 loop spans 18 amino acids. V dropped 4 bases and J dropped 0 bases, with 20 bases sitting between them. The DNA of the CDR3 is TGCGCCAGCAGCCAGGGCCTAACCGCCGGTCTAGCCAAAAACATTCAGTACTTC. Translated, it gives CASSQGLTAGLAKNIQYF.

The CDR3 region has the DNA TGTGCCAGCAGCTTAGGAACCGGGACAGGGACAGATACGCAGTATTTT. It encodes CASSLGTGTGTDTQYF. The gene calls are TRBV7-6 and TRBJ2-3; 9 bases fit TRBD1. Looked up from germline, CDR1 is SGHVS and CDR2 is FNYEAQ. V trimming: 1 base; J trimming: 3 bases; junction bases outside the gene matches: 5. The CDR3 sequence is 16 residues long.

This clone has only a few counts. The rearrangement links TRBV27 to TRBJ2-6; 7 positions agree with TRBD1. Per germline, CDR1 MNHEY and CDR2 SMNVEV (reference sequence). The trim removed 6 bases at V and 2 bases at J, leaving 10 bases unmatched. CDR3 length equals 17 residues. CDR3 sequence: CASSQGGRLAGANVLTF. In nucleotides, the CDR3 is TGTGCCAGCAGCCAAGGGGGCAGGCTAGCTGGGGCCAACGTCCTGACTTTC. The full variable domain, rest sourced from reference TRBV27 and TRBJ2-6, is EAQVTQNPRYLITVTGKKLTVTCSQNMNHEYMSWYRQDPGLGLRQIYYSMNVEVTDKGDVPEGYKVSRKEKRNFPLILESPSPNQTSLYFCASSQGGRLAGANVLTFGAGSRLTVL.

The chain couples TRBV7-9 to TRBJ2-7; 9 bases align to TRBD1. Germline V gene lookup returns CDR1 SEHNR and CDR2 FQNEAQ (reference sequence). The CDR3 loop spans 15 amino acids. After removal of 5 bases from V and 0 bases from J, the junction contained 5 bases not matched to a gene. This CDR3 is CASSPTDRGSYEQYF. The CDR3 DNA reads TGTGCCAGCAGCCCTACGGACAGGGGCTCCTACGAGCAGTACTTC.

V and J are TRBV5-1 and TRBJ2-1; 9 nucleotides match TRBD2. CDR3 length: 15 amino acids. The germline gives CDR1 SGHRS, CDR2 YFSETQ. The V segment lost 2 bases and the J segment 7 bases; nucleotides outside the gene matches: 7. CDR3 sequence (DNA): TGCGCCAGCAGCTTTAGGTCTAGCGGGAAGAATGAGCAGTTCTTC. It specifies CASSFRSSGKNEQFF.

The chain couples TRBV5-6 to TRBJ2-3; possible D gene TRBD1, 5 bases. Germline CDR1 SGHDT, CDR2 YYEEEE. CDR3 size: 13 residues. Trimming stripped 0 bases from V and 8 bases from J, with 10 bases between. CDR3: CASSLVPQGTQYF. The CDR3 DNA reads TGTGCCAGCAGCTTGGTACCCCAGGGTACGCAGTATTTT. Full variable domain (outside the CDR3, taken from reference TRBV5-6 and TRBJ2-3): DAGVTQSPTHLIKTRGQQVTLRCSPKSGHDTVSWYQQALGQGPQFIFQYYEEEERQRGNFPDRFSGHQFPNYSSELNVNALLLGDSALYLCASSLVPQGTQYFGPGTRLTVL.

V and J are TRBV7-9 and TRBJ2-1; the match to TRBD2 covers 11 bases. The CDR3 sequence is 19 residues long. After removal of 5 bases from V and 3 bases from J, the junction contained 15 bases not matched to a gene. Germline CDR1 is SEHNR and CDR2 is FQNEAQ (reference sequence). CDR3 region: CASSLNHISGGARYNEQFF. CDR3 nucleotide sequence: TGTGCCAGCAGCCTTAACCACATTAGCGGGGGGGCACGCTACAATGAGCAGTTCTTC.

This chain links TRBV12-3 or TRBV12-4 with TRBJ2-7; maybe TRBD1 (5 bases). CDR3 size: 12 residues. Trimming stripped 6 bases from V and 6 bases from J, with 12 bases between. CDR3 in DNA: TGTGCCAGCAGCCGGAGACAGATCGAGCAGTACTTC. Protein sequence: CASSRRQIEQYF.

This clone showed up just once. V and J are TRBV3-1 (or the pseudogene TRBV3-2) and TRBJ2-2, with D possibly TRBD1 on 5 matching bases. The CDR3 runs 16 residues. With 4 bases removed from V and 6 bases from J, the gap between germline ends came to 18 bases. The germline V gene encodes CDR1 LGHDT and CDR2 YNNKEL (reference sequence). The CDR3 DNA reads as TGTGCCAGCAGCCCCCCGGCAGGGTGGATGGCCGGGGAGCTGTTTTTT. Residues: CASSPPAGWMAGELFF.

The chain combines TRBV5-3 with TRBJ2-7; 9 bases line up with TRBD2. TRBV5-3 has ORF status, its function being uncertain. J lost 2 bases, V lost 4 bases, and 10 bases had no gene match. The CDR3 is 16 residues long. The CDR3 protein is CARSHIRLAEPYEQYF. CDR3 nucleotides: TGTGCCAGAAGCCACATCAGACTAGCGGAACCCTACGAGCAGTACTTC.